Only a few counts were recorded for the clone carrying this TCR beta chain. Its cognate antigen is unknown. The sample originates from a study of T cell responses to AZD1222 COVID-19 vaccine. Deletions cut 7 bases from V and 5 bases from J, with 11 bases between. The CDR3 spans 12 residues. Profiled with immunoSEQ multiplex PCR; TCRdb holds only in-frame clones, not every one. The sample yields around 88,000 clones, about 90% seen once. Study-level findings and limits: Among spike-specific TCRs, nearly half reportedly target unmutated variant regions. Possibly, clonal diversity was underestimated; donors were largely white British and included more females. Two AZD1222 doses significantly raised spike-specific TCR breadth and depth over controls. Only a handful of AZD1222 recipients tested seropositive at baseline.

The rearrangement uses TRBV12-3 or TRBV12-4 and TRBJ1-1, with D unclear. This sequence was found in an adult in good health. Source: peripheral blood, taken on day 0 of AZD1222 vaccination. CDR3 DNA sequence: TGTGCCAGCAATCCGGACGGGACTGAAGCTTTCTTT. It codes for CASNPDGTEAFF.